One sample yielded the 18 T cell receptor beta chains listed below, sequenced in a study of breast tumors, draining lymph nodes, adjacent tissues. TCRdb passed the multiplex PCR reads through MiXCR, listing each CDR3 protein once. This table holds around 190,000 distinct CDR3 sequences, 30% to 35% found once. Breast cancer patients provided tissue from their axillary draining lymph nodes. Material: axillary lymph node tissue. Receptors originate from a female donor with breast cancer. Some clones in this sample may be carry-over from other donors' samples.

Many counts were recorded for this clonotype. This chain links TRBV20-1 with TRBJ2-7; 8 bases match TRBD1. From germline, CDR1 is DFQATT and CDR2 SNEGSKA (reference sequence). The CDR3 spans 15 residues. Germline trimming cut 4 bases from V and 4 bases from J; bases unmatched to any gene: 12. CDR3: CSAKAPQGASYEQYF. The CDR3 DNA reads TGCAGTGCTAAAGCCCCCCAGGGGGCTTCGTACGAGCAGTACTTC.

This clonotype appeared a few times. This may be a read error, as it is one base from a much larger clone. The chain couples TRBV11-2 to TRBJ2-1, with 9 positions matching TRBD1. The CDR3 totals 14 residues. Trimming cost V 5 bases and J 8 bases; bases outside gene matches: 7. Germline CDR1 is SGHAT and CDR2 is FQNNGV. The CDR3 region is CASSLGTGSYEQFF. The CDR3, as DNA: TGTGCCAGCAGCCTTGGGACAGGGTCCTATGAGCAGTTCTTC.

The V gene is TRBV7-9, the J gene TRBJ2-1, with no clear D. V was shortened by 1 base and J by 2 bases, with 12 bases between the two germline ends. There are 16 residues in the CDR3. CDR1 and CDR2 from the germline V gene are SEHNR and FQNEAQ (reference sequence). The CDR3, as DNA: TGTGCCAGCAGCTTAGGCCTTACCACAGCCTACAATGAGCAGTTCTTC. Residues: CASSLGLTTAYNEQFF. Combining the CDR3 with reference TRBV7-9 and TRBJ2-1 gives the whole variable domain DTGVSQNPRHKITKRGQNVTFRCDPISEHNRLYWYRQTLGQGPEFLTYFQNEAQLEKSRLLSDRFSAERPKGSFSTLEIQRTEQGDSAMYLCASSLGLTTAYNEQFFGPGTRLTVL.

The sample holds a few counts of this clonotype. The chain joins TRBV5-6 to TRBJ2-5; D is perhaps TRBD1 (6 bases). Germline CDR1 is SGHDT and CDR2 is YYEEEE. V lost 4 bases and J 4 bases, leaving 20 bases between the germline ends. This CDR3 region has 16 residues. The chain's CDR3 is CASSTWDTLLGETQYF. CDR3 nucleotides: TGTGCCAGCAGCACTTGGGACACCTTATTGGGAGAGACCCAGTACTTC.

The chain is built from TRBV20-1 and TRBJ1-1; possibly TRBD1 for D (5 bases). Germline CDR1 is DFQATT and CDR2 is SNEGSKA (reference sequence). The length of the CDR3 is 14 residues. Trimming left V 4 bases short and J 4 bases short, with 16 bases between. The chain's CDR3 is CSATPLGGRTEAFF. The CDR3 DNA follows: TGCAGTGCTACCCCTTTGGGGGGTCGCACTGAAGCTTTCTTT.

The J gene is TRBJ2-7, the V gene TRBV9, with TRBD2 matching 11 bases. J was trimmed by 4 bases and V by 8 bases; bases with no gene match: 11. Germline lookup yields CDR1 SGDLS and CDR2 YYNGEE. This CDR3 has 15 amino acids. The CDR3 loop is CASSTRTSGRYEQYF. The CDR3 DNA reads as TGTGCCAGTAGCACCAGGACTAGCGGGCGGTACGAGCAGTACTTC.

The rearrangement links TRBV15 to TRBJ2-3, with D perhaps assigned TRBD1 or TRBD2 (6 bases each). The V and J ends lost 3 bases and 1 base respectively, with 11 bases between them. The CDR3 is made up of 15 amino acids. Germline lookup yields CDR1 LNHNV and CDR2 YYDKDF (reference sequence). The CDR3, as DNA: TGTGCCACCAGCAGTGGGGGCGGGGGCACAGATACGCAGTATTTT. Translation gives CATSSGGGGTDTQYF.

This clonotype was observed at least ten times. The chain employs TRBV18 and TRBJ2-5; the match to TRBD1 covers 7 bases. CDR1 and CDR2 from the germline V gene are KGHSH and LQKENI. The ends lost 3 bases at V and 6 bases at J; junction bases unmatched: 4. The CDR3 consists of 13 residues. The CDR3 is CASSPDRVKTQYF. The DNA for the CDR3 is TGTGCCAGCTCACCCGACAGGGTTAAGACCCAGTACTTC.

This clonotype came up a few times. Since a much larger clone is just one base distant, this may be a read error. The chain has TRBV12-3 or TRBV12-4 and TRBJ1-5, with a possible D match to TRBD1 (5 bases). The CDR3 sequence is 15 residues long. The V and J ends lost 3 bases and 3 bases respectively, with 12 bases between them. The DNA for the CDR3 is TGTGCCAGCAGTTTCGCAGGGAAGGTCAATCAGCCCCAGCATTTT. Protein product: CASSFAGKVNQPQHF.

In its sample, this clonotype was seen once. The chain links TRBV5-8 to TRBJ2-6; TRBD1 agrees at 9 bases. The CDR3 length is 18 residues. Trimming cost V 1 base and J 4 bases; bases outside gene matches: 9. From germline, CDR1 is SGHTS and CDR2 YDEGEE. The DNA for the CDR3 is TGTGCCAGCAGCTTGTTTGGGACAGGGCGATACGGGGCCAACGTCCTGACTTTC. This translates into CASSLFGTGRYGANVLTF.

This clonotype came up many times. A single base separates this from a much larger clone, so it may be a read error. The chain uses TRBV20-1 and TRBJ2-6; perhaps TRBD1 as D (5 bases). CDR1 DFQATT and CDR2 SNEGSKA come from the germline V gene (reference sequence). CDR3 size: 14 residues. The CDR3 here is CSARTASGATVLTF. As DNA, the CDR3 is TGCAGTGCTAGAACAGCCTCTGGGGCCACCGTCCTGACTTTC.

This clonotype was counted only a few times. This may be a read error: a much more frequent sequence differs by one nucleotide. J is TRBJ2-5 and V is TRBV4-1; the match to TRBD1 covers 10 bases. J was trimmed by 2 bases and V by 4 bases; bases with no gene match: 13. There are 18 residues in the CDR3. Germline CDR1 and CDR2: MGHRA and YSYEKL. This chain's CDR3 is CASSLGQGLGQRQETQYF. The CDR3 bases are TGCGCCAGCAGCCTGGGACAGGGGCTCGGTCAGCGACAAGAGACCCAGTACTTC.

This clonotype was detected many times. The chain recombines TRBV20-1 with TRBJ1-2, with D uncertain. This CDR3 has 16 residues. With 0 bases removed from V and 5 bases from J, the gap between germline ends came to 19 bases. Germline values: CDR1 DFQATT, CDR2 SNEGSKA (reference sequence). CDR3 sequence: CSARDTALGMRYGYTF. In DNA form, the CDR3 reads TGCAGTGCTAGAGATACCGCGCTCGGGATGAGATATGGCTACACCTTC.

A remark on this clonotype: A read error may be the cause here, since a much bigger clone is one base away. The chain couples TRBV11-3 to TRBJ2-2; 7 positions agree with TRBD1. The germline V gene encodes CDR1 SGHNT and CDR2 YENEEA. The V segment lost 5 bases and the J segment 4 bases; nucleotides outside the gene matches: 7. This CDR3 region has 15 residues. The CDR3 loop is CASSLGQLTTGELFF. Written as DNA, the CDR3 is TGTGCCAGCAGCCTGGGACAGTTGACCACCGGGGAGCTGTTTTTT.

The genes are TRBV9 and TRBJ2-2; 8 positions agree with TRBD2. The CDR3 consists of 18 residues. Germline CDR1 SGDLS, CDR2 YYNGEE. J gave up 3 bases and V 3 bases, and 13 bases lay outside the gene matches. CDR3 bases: TGTGCCAGCAGCGAGTCCACGGGGGACGGGGGGGACACCGGGGAGCTGTTTTTT. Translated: CASSESTGDGGDTGELFF.

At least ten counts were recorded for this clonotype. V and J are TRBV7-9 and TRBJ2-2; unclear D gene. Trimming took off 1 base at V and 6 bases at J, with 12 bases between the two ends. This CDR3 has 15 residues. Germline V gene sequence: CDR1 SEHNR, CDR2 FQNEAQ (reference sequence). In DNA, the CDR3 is TGTGCCAGCAGCTTAGGGTCGGAATTCGCCGGGGAGCTGTTTTTT. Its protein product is CASSLGSEFAGELFF.

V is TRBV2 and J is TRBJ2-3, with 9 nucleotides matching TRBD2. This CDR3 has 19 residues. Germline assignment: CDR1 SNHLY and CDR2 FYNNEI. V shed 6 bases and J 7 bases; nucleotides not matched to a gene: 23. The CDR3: CASSVAGSSGTQGFNTQYF. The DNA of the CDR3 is TGTGCCAGCAGCGTTGCGGGATCTAGCGGGACCCAGGGATTCAATACGCAGTATTTT.

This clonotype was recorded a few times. Here the CDR3 reads CASRESGRRRTGELFF. As DNA, the CDR3 is TGTGCCAGCAGAGAATCTGGGCGGAGGCGGACCGGGGAGCTGTTTTTT. This sequence joins TRBV2 and TRBJ2-2; maybe TRBD2 (5 bases). Germline values: CDR1 SNHLY, CDR2 FYNNEI. Trimming took off 6 bases at V and 5 bases at J, with 19 bases between the two ends. The CDR3 runs to 16 residues.